A selection of T cell receptor beta chains follows, all from one sample in a study of blood T cells in healthy people across ages. TCRdb reprocessed the 5' RACE reads with MiXCR, giving one entry per CDR3 protein. In the table there are 1.5 million to 1.8 million distinct CDR3 sequences, under 55% of which are singletons. Input material: blood. Receptors were obtained from a woman under 30 in good health. CDR3s include the opening cysteine and the closing phenylalanine or tryptophan. The order of the fields is V gene, D gene, J gene, clone size, CDR3 DNA, CDR3 protein. A D gene is named only where the DNA matches it firmly. Rows may omit the clone size; those that give it use once, few, many or a size class.

TRBV29-1	.	TRBJ2-5	.	TGCAGCGTTGAAGAGGTTCGGCTTCAGTACTTC	CSVEEVRLQYF
TRBV7-2	.	TRBJ2-7	.	TGTGCCAGCAGCTTAAACAGAGGATACGAGCAGTACTTC	CASSLNRGYEQYF
TRBV20-1	.	TRBJ2-7	few	TGCAGTGCTAGACCCGACAGGACCTACGAGCAGTACTTC	CSARPDRTYEQYF
TRBV27	TRBD2	TRBJ2-7	.	TGTGCCAGCGGAACGGGACTAGCGGGAGGCAGCTCCTACGAGCAGTACTTC	CASGTGLAGGSSYEQYF
TRBV10-3	.	TRBJ1-4	few	TGTGCCATTGGGACATCAAGGAATGAAAAACTGTTTTTT	CAIGTSRNEKLFF
TRBV6-5	TRBD2	TRBJ2-5	.	TGTGCCAGCAGTCCACGGACTAGCCGGCGGGATGAGACCCAGTACTTC	CASSPRTSRRDETQYF
TRBV27	.	TRBJ2-3	few	TGTGCCAGCAGTCTACGGGGAAGGTACGGCAGTGAGGCAGATACGCAGTATTTT	CASSLRGRYGSEADTQYF
TRBV6-4	.	TRBJ2-2	.	TGTGCCAGCAGTGACTCGCCTGAGAACACCGGGGAGCTGTTTTTT	CASSDSPENTGELFF
TRBV12-3/TRBV12-4	.	TRBJ1-1	.	TGTGCCAGCATCCCCGGTTTAGGGGTACCCATGAACACTGAAGCTTTCTTT	CASIPGLGVPMNTEAFF
TRBV28	.	TRBJ2-1	.	TGTGCCAGCAGTTTTATAATTGAGACGTCGGAGAATGAGCAGTTCTTC	CASSFIIETSENEQFF
TRBV24-1	.	TRBJ1-2	.	TGTGCCACCAGTGCTGCGAAGAACTATGGCTACACCTTC	CATSAAKNYGYTF
TRBV4-2	TRBD1	TRBJ1-2	.	TGTGCCAGCAGCCCAGGGGGCACGTTCTATGGCTACACCTTC	CASSPGGTFYGYTF